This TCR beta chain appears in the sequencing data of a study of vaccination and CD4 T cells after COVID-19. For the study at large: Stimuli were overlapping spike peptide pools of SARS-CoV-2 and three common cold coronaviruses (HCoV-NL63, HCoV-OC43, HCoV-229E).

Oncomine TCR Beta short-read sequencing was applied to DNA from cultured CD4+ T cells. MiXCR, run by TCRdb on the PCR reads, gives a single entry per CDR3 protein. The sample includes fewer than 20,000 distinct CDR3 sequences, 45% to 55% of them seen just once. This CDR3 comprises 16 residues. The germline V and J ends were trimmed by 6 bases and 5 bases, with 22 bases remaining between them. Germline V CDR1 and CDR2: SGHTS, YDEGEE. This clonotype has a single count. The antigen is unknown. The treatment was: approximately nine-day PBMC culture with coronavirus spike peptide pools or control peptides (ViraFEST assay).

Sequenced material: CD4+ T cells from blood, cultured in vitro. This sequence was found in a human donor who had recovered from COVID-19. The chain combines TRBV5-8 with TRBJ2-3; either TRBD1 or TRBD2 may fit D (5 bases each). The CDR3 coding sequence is TGTGCCAGCACCACCTGGGCGGGCCTGGGGGAAGATACGCAGTATTTT. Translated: CASTTWAGLGEDTQYF.